Shown below are 6 T cell receptor beta chains from a single sample sequenced in a study of CD8 T cells in ankylosing spondylitis. MiXCR, applied by TCRdb to the 5' RACE reads, yields one record per CDR3 protein. The sample yields under 250,000 distinct CDR3 sequences, roughly 32% seen once. Sequenced: blood, either unsorted or a sorted T cell fraction (not recorded which). The receptors were gathered from a male donor with ankylosing spondylitis or in good health (not recorded which).

V is TRBV5-5 and J is TRBJ2-7; 9 positions match TRBD1. V lost 2 bases to trimming and J lost 9 bases; unmatched junction nucleotides: 12. Germline CDR1 reads SGHKS; CDR2 reads YYEKEE (reference sequence). CDR3 size: 15 residues. CDR3 in DNA: TGTGCCAGCAGCTTAGGGGACAGGGACCACGACGGGCAGTACTTC. It translates to CASSLGDRDHDGQYF.

This clonotype was found a few times. The genes are TRBV7-2 and TRBJ1-2; no firm D call. The CDR3 runs 12 residues. The V end was cut by 3 bases, the J end by 3 bases, with 5 bases between. Germline-derived CDR1 and CDR2 are SGHTA and FQGNSA. Written as DNA, the CDR3 is TGTGCCAGCAGCTTGAGGCACTATGGCTACACCTTC. Encoded protein: CASSLRHYGYTF.

The rearrangement links TRBV3-1 to TRBJ1-2; D remains unclear. The CDR3 extends over 13 amino acids. Germline loops: CDR1 LGHDT, CDR2 YNNKEL (reference sequence). Deletions cut 5 bases from V and 8 bases from J, with 15 bases between. The CDR3 region has the DNA TGTGCCAGCAGCGACCGAGCCAGTTGGGGCTACACCTTC. Translated: CASSDRASWGYTF.

This clonotype was observed a handful of times. The chain couples TRBV20-1 to TRBJ1-4, with a weak D call TRBD1 (6 bases). Looked up from germline, CDR1 is DFQATT and CDR2 is SNEGSKA (reference sequence). V lost 0 bases to trimming and J lost 5 bases, with 13 bases between them. The CDR3 runs 15 residues. The CDR3, as DNA: TGCAGTGCTAGAGAGGGGGGGGCCCTCAATGAAAAACTGTTTTTT. It translates to CSAREGGALNEKLFF.

This clonotype was picked up a small number of times. The J gene is TRBJ2-7, the V gene TRBV29-1, with D unclear. CDR1 SQVTM and CDR2 ANQGSEA come from the germline V gene. The V and J ends lost 4 bases and 6 bases respectively, with 16 bases between them. There are 13 residues in the CDR3. CDR3: CSVVGRSFREQYF. CDR3 in DNA: TGCAGCGTTGTTGGCAGGTCCTTCCGCGAGCAGTACTTC.

DNA of the CDR3: TGCAGTGCTAGGTTCGCTGTCTCCTACAATGAGCAGTTCTTC. Its translation: CSARFAVSYNEQFF. The rearrangement uses TRBV20-1 and TRBJ2-1; D unresolved. The germline gives CDR1 DFQATT, CDR2 SNEGSKA (reference sequence). The CDR3 length is 14 residues. The V gene lost 3 bases and the J gene lost 0 bases, with 9 bases spanning the gap.